This TCR beta chain was sequenced during a study of T cells in Graves' hyperthyroidism and ophthalmopathy (dated by TCRdb to the late 2010s). Study-level background: Peripheral blood samples were taken at initial diagnosis, before any treatment was given. To identify distinguishing TCR V-J signatures, a discovery cohort of roughly 100 patients was used, comprising some 45 with Graves' ophthalmopathy and some 60 with stable Graves' hyperthyroidism. In six Graves' hyperthyroidism patients, the study also compared T-cell repertoires from thyroid tissue with T-cell repertoires from blood. Prospective prediction of ophthalmopathy was tested in an independent validation cohort of some 20 hyperthyroidism patients and 17 patients who later progressed to ophthalmopathy. The paper reports TCR Vbeta CDR3 sequencing of fewer than 150 peripheral blood samples: under 45 ophthalmopathy, 70 to 85 hyperthyroidism and 17 progressor patients. For training and testing, the 100 or so patients in the discovery cohort were randomly divided in a 7:3 ratio. Once sampling was done, hyperthyroidism patients were given methimazole at a starting dose of 30 mg daily, whereas ophthalmopathy patients were given high-dose intravenous methylprednisolone. General findings and caveats noted by the study authors: A 13 V-J signature model separated ophthalmopathy from stable hyperthyroidism, with just over 85% sensitivity and roughly 81% specificity in cross-validation and 80%/75% in testing. In validation, progression to ophthalmopathy was predicted by the model with almost 71% sensitivity and 72.22% specificity, a median of roughly 6.4 months before onset. Most expanded thyroid clonotypes (frequency above 0.001) were also detected in blood, suggesting blood repertoires may reflect thyroid immune responses. Sample size was not statistically predetermined, and investigators were not blinded to group allocation.

Hyperthyroidism patients were aged 18 to 65 years and newly diagnosed, with disease duration of less than 2 months. Exclusion was applied to patients with uncontrolled infections, other autoimmune diseases, pregnancy or lactation. Clinical symptoms, serum thyroxine and TRAb, thyroid ultrasound, and orbital computed tomography formed the basis for the diagnoses. For progressor patients, blood was drawn at the first diagnosis of hyperthyroidism, before any ophthalmopathy symptoms had appeared. Ficoll-Paque density gradient centrifugation was used to isolate PBMCs from 10 ml of fresh peripheral blood. Patients classed as progressors first received a Graves' hyperthyroidism diagnosis and then went on to develop ophthalmopathy during follow-up. Total RNA was extracted using Trizol reagent, and RNA quality was assessed on an Agilent 2100 Bioanalyzer. A distance of 26 bases separates the germline ends of V and J, which lose 5 bases and 4 bases respectively. The CDR3 sequence holds 17 residues, the cysteine and phenylalanine included. Only the CDR3 DNA stays, 51 bases, in frame from base 1. In the germline V gene (reference sequence), CDR1 corresponds to DFQATT and CDR2 to SNEGSKA.

This clonotype appeared many times. It has no known antigen specificity. Within one base of it there is no much larger clone, and no base qualities were kept. Amplification of TCR beta CDR3 regions was carried out from RNA transcripts. The TCR CDR3 was subjected to a first round of RT-PCR using the HTBI primer set and the Qiagen OneStep RT-PCR kit. The libraries were constructed in a second round of multiplex PCR and then size-selected and purified. Libraries were sequenced paired-end with 100 bp reads on an Illumina HiSeq2000. On the authors' methods: SOAPnuke was used to process the raw data, with reads discarded if the reads contained adapters or uncalled bases, had a mean Phred below 15, or lacked an exact constant-primer or identifier match. COPE v1.2.5 was used to merge high-quality paired reads, and clonotypes were defined as unique nucleotide sequences. Clonotypes were aligned to IMGT TRBV, TRBD and TRBJ reference segments using MiTCR v1.1. The analysis included only V-J combinations with a frequency above 0.0001, which together covered more than 98% of the repertoires. A TCS score was defined as the ratio of F50 (clonal expansion) to E x V (chaos), with BLOSUM62-based TCRdist applied between CDR3 peptides within each V-J. Welch's t-statistics and random forest reduced some 510 V-J features to roughly 13, which were used in a naive Bayes classifier (R e1071). In-frame beta chains were kept once TCRdb had trimmed the public reads at Q25 with fastp and called clones with MiXCR. Each CDR3 protein gets just one entry, which takes the most common genes and DNA from the rows behind it. The V and J calls here are based on TCRdb, not the publication. Here the sample has a few hundred thousand distinct CDR3 sequences; approximately 16% occur a single time. Roughly 30% of the sample lies in the top ten.

In this chain, TRBV20-1 is recombined with TRBJ1-2, with TRBD1 tentatively as D gene (6 bases match). The receptor comes from a woman aged 50 to 60 with Graves' hyperthyroidism that later progressed to Graves' ophthalmopathy. Sequenced input: blood. The CDR3 protein sequence reads: CSAPPPPTLDRIYGYTF. In nucleotides, the sequence is TGCAGTGCTCCCCCCCCACCTACCTTAGACAGGATCTATGGCTACACCTTC.